This T cell receptor (beta chain) was sequenced for a study of PD-1 blockade in mismatch repair-deficient tumors. On the study more broadly: Enrolled about 2012-2016, patients had progressing, pretreated mismatch repair-deficient cancers of 11 to 13 types.

Study-level results: Rapid post-treatment expansion, then contraction, generally preceding radiologic response, marked tumor-resident clones.

Libraries were prepared by immunoSEQ multiplex PCR; TCRdb keeps only in-frame clonotypes and omits some of them. Of about 49,000 clones in the sample, roughly 82% were seen once. Details on this clone: Antigen specificity is unknown.

Sequenced here: PBMCs, sampled before pembrolizumab treatment. The clonotype was recovered from an adult with mismatch repair-deficient cancer.

CDR3 residues: CASSSQGALDGYTF. The CDR3 DNA reads as TGTGCCAGCAGCTCACAGGGGGCGCTTGATGGCTACACCTTC. The chain uses TRBV6-1 and TRBJ1-2; 9 nucleotides line up with TRBD1. The V and J ends lost 6 bases and 6 bases, in that order; junction bases with no gene match: 8. The CDR3 covers 14 residues. Germline CDR1 MNHNS, CDR2 SASEGT.